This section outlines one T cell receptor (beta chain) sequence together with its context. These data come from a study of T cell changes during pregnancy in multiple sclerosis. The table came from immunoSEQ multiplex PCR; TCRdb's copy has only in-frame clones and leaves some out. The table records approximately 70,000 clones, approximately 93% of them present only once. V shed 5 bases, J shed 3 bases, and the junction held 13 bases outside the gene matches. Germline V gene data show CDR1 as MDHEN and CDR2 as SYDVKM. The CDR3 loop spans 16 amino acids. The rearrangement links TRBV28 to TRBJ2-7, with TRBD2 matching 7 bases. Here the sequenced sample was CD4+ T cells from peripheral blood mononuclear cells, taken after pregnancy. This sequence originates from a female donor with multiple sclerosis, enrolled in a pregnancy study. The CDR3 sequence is CASSPPGVQRGYEQYF. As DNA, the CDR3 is TGTGCCAGCAGTCCCCCTGGGGTCCAGCGGGGCTACGAGCAGTACTTC.